Listed below are T cell receptor beta chains from one sample, sequenced in a study of radiation and T cells in renal cell carcinoma. Using immunoSEQ multiplex PCR, the repertoire was profiled, and TCRdb retains in-frame clones only, with some absent. The sample has about 150,000 clones, roughly 90% seen once. This specimen was blood, taken from a patient whose treatment included radiotherapy and nephrectomy. The receptors come from a woman in her forties or fifties with renal cell carcinoma. Both conserved end residues are part of each CDR3. The D gene is left open where the match is weak. Clone size is stated in some rows and not others, as once, few, many or a class when expanded.

len: 15
j_gene: TRBJ1-5
v_gene: TRBV7-8
d_gene: TRBD1
abundance: -
CDR3nt: TGTGCCAGCAGCTTTTCGGACAGGGGAGATCAGCCCCAGCATTTT
CDR3aa: CASSFSDRGDQPQHF

len: 16
j_gene: TRBJ2-1
v_gene: TRBV4-3
d_gene: TRBD2
abundance: -
CDR3nt: TGCGCCAGCAGCCAAGAAATAACGGGGGGGTACAATGAGCAGTTCTTC
CDR3aa: CASSQEITGGYNEQFF

len: 14
j_gene: TRBJ1-5
v_gene: TRBV7-2
d_gene: -
abundance: -
CDR3nt: TGTGCCAGCAGTCGGGAGGTGGGCAATCAGCCCCAGCATTTT
CDR3aa: CASSREVGNQPQHF

len: 17
j_gene: TRBJ1-3
v_gene: TRBV6-1
d_gene: -
abundance: -
CDR3nt: TGTGCCAGCAGTGAGGGGGTATACAGGGCAAATGGAAACACCATATATTTT
CDR3aa: CASSEGVYRANGNTIYF

len: 12
j_gene: TRBJ2-5
v_gene: TRBV6-5
d_gene: -
abundance: -
CDR3nt: TGTGCCAGCAGCCAAGGCCGGGAGACCCAGTACTTC
CDR3aa: CASSQGRETQYF

len: 12
j_gene: TRBJ1-1
v_gene: TRBV19
d_gene: -
abundance: -
CDR3nt: TGTGCCAGCGGGGACGAGAACACTGAAGCTTTCTTT
CDR3aa: CASGDENTEAFF

len: 17
j_gene: TRBJ1-3
v_gene: TRBV9
d_gene: TRBD1
abundance: -
CDR3nt: TGTGCCAGCAGCTCGCCGGGACAGTATTTCTCTGGAAACACCATATATTTT
CDR3aa: CASSSPGQYFSGNTIYF

len: 11
j_gene: TRBJ2-1
v_gene: TRBV20-1
d_gene: -
abundance: -
CDR3nt: TGCAGTGCTAGAGAGGACAATGAGCAGTTCTTC
CDR3aa: CSAREDNEQFF

len: 14
j_gene: TRBJ1-6
v_gene: TRBV15
d_gene: -
abundance: few
CDR3nt: TGTGCCACCAGCAGACAGGGTGGGGATTCACCCCTCCACTTT
CDR3aa: CATSRQGGDSPLHF

len: 14
j_gene: TRBJ1-2
v_gene: TRBV7-8
d_gene: -
abundance: -
CDR3nt: TGTGCCAGCAGCTTAGCCCTCGAGGGGCTGGGCTACACCTTC
CDR3aa: CASSLALEGLGYTF

len: 17
j_gene: TRBJ1-6
v_gene: TRBV7-9
d_gene: TRBD1
abundance: -
CDR3nt: TGTGCCAGCAGCTCACCTGCCGGGACAGGGCAACATTCACCCCTCCACTTT
CDR3aa: CASSSPAGTGQHSPLHF

len: 13
j_gene: TRBJ1-2
v_gene: TRBV7-6
d_gene: -
abundance: -
CDR3nt: TGTGCCAGCAGCTTAGGCCGGGCTCAAGGCTACACCTTC
CDR3aa: CASSLGRAQGYTF

len: 16
j_gene: TRBJ2-3
v_gene: TRBV4-1
d_gene: TRBD2
abundance: -
CDR3nt: TGCGCCAGCAGCCCTAGCACTAGCGGGGGGTGGGATACGCAGTATTTT
CDR3aa: CASSPSTSGGWDTQYF

len: 15
j_gene: TRBJ1-1
v_gene: TRBV7-8
d_gene: -
abundance: -
CDR3nt: TGTGCCAGCAGCTTAGGAGGGGGTTCTAACACTGAAGCTTTCTTT
CDR3aa: CASSLGGGSNTEAFF

len: 13
j_gene: TRBJ1-1
v_gene: TRBV11-1
d_gene: -
abundance: -
CDR3nt: TGTGCCAGCAGCTCTCGGACAGAAACTGAAGCTTTCTTT
CDR3aa: CASSSRTETEAFF

len: 13
j_gene: TRBJ2-3
v_gene: TRBV6-1
d_gene: -
abundance: -
CDR3nt: TGTGCCAGCAGAATCGATCCTCCAGATACGCAGTATTTT
CDR3aa: CASRIDPPDTQYF

len: 14
j_gene: TRBJ2-7
v_gene: TRBV14
d_gene: -
abundance: -
CDR3nt: TGTGCCAGCAGCCAAGTTTTACAATCTTCCGAGCAGTACTTC
CDR3aa: CASSQVLQSSEQYF

len: 14
j_gene: TRBJ2-5
v_gene: TRBV5-4
d_gene: -
abundance: -
CDR3nt: TGTGCCAGCAGCTTGGCCTTCATTGGAGAGACCCAGTACTTC
CDR3aa: CASSLAFIGETQYF

len: 16
j_gene: TRBJ1-1
v_gene: TRBV4-1
d_gene: -
abundance: -
CDR3nt: TGCGCCAGCAGCCAAGAGGCAGCCCGATTGAACACTGAAGCTTTCTTT
CDR3aa: CASSQEAARLNTEAFF

len: 15
j_gene: TRBJ1-1
v_gene: TRBV6-5
d_gene: -
abundance: -
CDR3nt: TGTGCCAGCAGTTACTCTGCAGCTCTGAACACTGAAGCTTTCTTT
CDR3aa: CASSYSAALNTEAFF

len: 15
j_gene: TRBJ2-1
v_gene: TRBV5-1
d_gene: -
abundance: -
CDR3nt: TGCGCCAGCAGCTCACAGGGCGCGTCCTACAATGAGCAGTTCTTC
CDR3aa: CASSSQGASYNEQFF

len: 14
j_gene: TRBJ1-1
v_gene: TRBV6-5
d_gene: TRBD1
abundance: -
CDR3nt: TGTGCCAGCAGCGTTCAGGGGGGCCGCGGTGGAGCTTTCTTT
CDR3aa: CASSVQGGRGGAFF

len: 14
j_gene: TRBJ1-3
v_gene: TRBV5-6
d_gene: -
abundance: -
CDR3nt: TGTGCCAGCAGCTTGCTTCAATCTGGAAACACCATATATTTT
CDR3aa: CASSLLQSGNTIYF

len: 13
j_gene: TRBJ1-2
v_gene: TRBV5-1
d_gene: -
abundance: -
CDR3nt: TGCGCCAGCAGCTTGGGACCTCCCGGAGGCTACACCTTC
CDR3aa: CASSLGPPGGYTF

len: 12
j_gene: TRBJ1-2
v_gene: TRBV29-1
d_gene: -
abundance: -
CDR3nt: TGCAGCGTTGAATTAGGCCTTTGGGGCTACACCTTC
CDR3aa: CSVELGLWGYTF

len: 13
j_gene: TRBJ1-1
v_gene: TRBV6-5
d_gene: -
abundance: few
CDR3nt: TGTGCCAGCAGTTACTTGGACAGAGGTGAAGCTTTCTTT
CDR3aa: CASSYLDRGEAFF

len: 15
j_gene: TRBJ2-2
v_gene: TRBV4-3
d_gene: -
abundance: -
CDR3nt: TGCGCCAGCAGCCAATCGGACCGCCGCACCGGGGAGCTGTTTTTT
CDR3aa: CASSQSDRRTGELFF

len: 16
j_gene: TRBJ2-2
v_gene: TRBV4-1
d_gene: -
abundance: -
CDR3nt: TGCGCCAGCAGCCAAGGGTACCTCACGAACACCGGGGAGCTGTTTTTT
CDR3aa: CASSQGYLTNTGELFF

len: 16
j_gene: TRBJ1-2
v_gene: TRBV19
d_gene: TRBD1
abundance: -
CDR3nt: TGTGCCAGTAGTATAACGCCCCGGGGACAGACCTATGGCTACACCTTC
CDR3aa: CASSITPRGQTYGYTF

len: 12
j_gene: TRBJ2-7
v_gene: TRBV7-9
d_gene: -
abundance: -
CDR3nt: TGTGCCAGCAGCCCTAGATCCTACGAGCAGTACTTC
CDR3aa: CASSPRSYEQYF

len: 15
j_gene: TRBJ2-2
v_gene: TRBV9
d_gene: -
abundance: once
CDR3nt: TGTGCCAGCAGCGCAGGGGGGCGACGCACCGGGGAGCTGTTTTTT
CDR3aa: CASSAGGRRTGELFF

len: 14
j_gene: TRBJ1-3
v_gene: TRBV6-6
d_gene: TRBD1
abundance: -
CDR3nt: TGTGCCAGCAGTTACGACAGGGCTGGAAACACCATATATTTT
CDR3aa: CASSYDRAGNTIYF

len: 15
j_gene: TRBJ2-1
v_gene: TRBV7-9
d_gene: TRBD2
abundance: -
CDR3nt: TGTGCCAGCAGCTTATCAAGCGGGGGTCCCAATGAGCAGTTCTTC
CDR3aa: CASSLSSGGPNEQFF

len: 13
j_gene: TRBJ2-5
v_gene: TRBV29-1
d_gene: TRBD2
abundance: -
CDR3nt: TGCAGCGCCCGAGCGGGGGGGCAAGAGACCCAGTACTTC
CDR3aa: CSARAGGQETQYF

len: 17
j_gene: TRBJ2-1
v_gene: TRBV7-6
d_gene: TRBD2
abundance: few
CDR3nt: TGTGCCAGCAGCGACCCGGGACTAGCGGGGGGGCCTACTGAGCAGTTCTTC
CDR3aa: CASSDPGLAGGPTEQFF

len: 15
j_gene: TRBJ2-5
v_gene: TRBV6-6
d_gene: -
abundance: -
CDR3nt: TGTGCCAGCAGTTACTCCAGGGACGGGGTGGAGACCCAGTACTTC
CDR3aa: CASSYSRDGVETQYF

len: 14
j_gene: TRBJ1-3
v_gene: TRBV5-5
d_gene: -
abundance: once
CDR3nt: TGTGCCAGCATTGGACAACCCTCTGGAAACACCATATATTTT
CDR3aa: CASIGQPSGNTIYF

len: 15
j_gene: TRBJ2-2
v_gene: TRBV6-5
d_gene: -
abundance: -
CDR3nt: TGTGCCAGCAGTTACTCGATGCTAAACACCGGGGAGCTGTTTTTT
CDR3aa: CASSYSMLNTGELFF

len: 14
j_gene: TRBJ2-1
v_gene: TRBV29-1
d_gene: TRBD1
abundance: -
CDR3nt: TGCAGCGGAAAACAGGGGGCCTCCTACAATGAGCAGTTCTTC
CDR3aa: CSGKQGASYNEQFF

len: 14
j_gene: TRBJ1-2
v_gene: TRBV5-4
d_gene: TRBD1
abundance: -
CDR3nt: TGTGCCAGCAGCTTGCGGGACAGGCCCTGGGGCTACACCTTC
CDR3aa: CASSLRDRPWGYTF

len: 14
j_gene: TRBJ1-6
v_gene: TRBV7-2
d_gene: -
abundance: -
CDR3nt: TGTGCCAGCAGCTTAAAGCGGTCTAATTCACCCCTCCACTTT
CDR3aa: CASSLKRSNSPLHF

len: 15
j_gene: TRBJ2-7
v_gene: TRBV11-2
d_gene: TRBD2
abundance: once
CDR3nt: TGTGCCAGCAGCTTAAGTGGCCCGGGGGGGAGCGAGCAGTACTTC
CDR3aa: CASSLSGPGGSEQYF

len: 13
j_gene: TRBJ1-5
v_gene: TRBV6-1
d_gene: -
abundance: -
CDR3nt: TGTGCCAGCACCTCGTGGCGGGATCAGCCCCAGCATTTT
CDR3aa: CASTSWRDQPQHF

len: 15
j_gene: TRBJ1-1
v_gene: TRBV9
d_gene: -
abundance: -
CDR3nt: TGTGCCAGCAGCGTAAGTTGGGACCGCTACACTGAAGCTTTCTTT
CDR3aa: CASSVSWDRYTEAFF

len: 16
j_gene: TRBJ1-4
v_gene: TRBV27
d_gene: TRBD1
abundance: -
CDR3nt: TGTGCCAGCAGTTCAAGGACAGGGGCAACTAATGAAAAACTGTTTTTT
CDR3aa: CASSSRTGATNEKLFF

len: 15
j_gene: TRBJ2-7
v_gene: TRBV7-2
d_gene: -
abundance: -
CDR3nt: TGTGCCAGCAGCTTAGAGCCAGCAGGCCTCTACGAGCAGTACTTC
CDR3aa: CASSLEPAGLYEQYF

len: 14
j_gene: TRBJ1-5
v_gene: TRBV10-3
d_gene: -
abundance: -
CDR3nt: TGTGCCATCAGTGCGCGGGTCTCAGACCAGCCCCAGCATTTT
CDR3aa: CAISARVSDQPQHF

len: 13
j_gene: TRBJ2-1
v_gene: TRBV5-4
d_gene: TRBD1
abundance: -
CDR3nt: TGTGCCAGCAGTACCGGACAGGGTAACGAGCAGTTCTTC
CDR3aa: CASSTGQGNEQFF

len: 16
j_gene: TRBJ2-5
v_gene: TRBV4-3
d_gene: TRBD2
abundance: once
CDR3nt: TGCGCCAGCAGCCAAGAGTGGCGGGGGGGCACAGAGACCCAGTACTTC
CDR3aa: CASSQEWRGGTETQYF

len: 15
j_gene: TRBJ2-1
v_gene: TRBV5-1
d_gene: TRBD2
abundance: -
CDR3nt: TGCGCCAGCAGCTTGGAGGGACTAGCCAACAATGAGCAGTTCTTC
CDR3aa: CASSLEGLANNEQFF

len: 15
j_gene: TRBJ2-7
v_gene: TRBV28
d_gene: TRBD2
abundance: -
CDR3nt: TGTGCCAGCAGTTTAGGACTAGCGGGAAACTACGAGCAGTACTTC
CDR3aa: CASSLGLAGNYEQYF

len: 15
j_gene: TRBJ2-1
v_gene: TRBV7-2
d_gene: TRBD2
abundance: -
CDR3nt: TGTGCCAGCAGCCCCCAAACTAGCGCTTACAATGAGCAGTTCTTC
CDR3aa: CASSPQTSAYNEQFF

len: 12
j_gene: TRBJ1-2
v_gene: TRBV6-5
d_gene: -
abundance: -
CDR3nt: TGTGCCAGCAGGTCACAGAGCTATGGCTACACCTTC
CDR3aa: CASRSQSYGYTF

len: 15
j_gene: TRBJ2-7
v_gene: TRBV19
d_gene: -
abundance: -
CDR3nt: TGTGCCAGTAGTTACCTACCGGGATCCTCCTACGAGCAGTACTTC
CDR3aa: CASSYLPGSSYEQYF

len: 14
j_gene: TRBJ2-7
v_gene: TRBV5-6
d_gene: TRBD1
abundance: -
CDR3nt: TGTGCCAGCAGCTTCGGACAGGGGGCCCACGAGCAGTACTTC
CDR3aa: CASSFGQGAHEQYF

len: 14
j_gene: TRBJ2-1
v_gene: TRBV7-7
d_gene: -
abundance: -
CDR3nt: TGTGCTAGCAGCCTGGGTGGGCGTAACAATGAGCAGTTCTTC
CDR3aa: CASSLGGRNNEQFF

len: 14
j_gene: TRBJ2-4
v_gene: TRBV5-6
d_gene: -
abundance: -
CDR3nt: TGTGCCAGCAGCTTGTCTTGGGCCAAAAACATTCAGTACTTC
CDR3aa: CASSLSWAKNIQYF

len: 16
j_gene: TRBJ1-4
v_gene: TRBV19
d_gene: -
abundance: -
CDR3nt: TGTGCCAGTAGTCTCTGGGACGCTGCAACTAATGAAAAACTGTTTTTT
CDR3aa: CASSLWDAATNEKLFF